This T cell receptor beta chain is from a study of immune characterization of retroperitoneal liposarcoma (dated by TCRdb to the late 2010s). Libraries were prepared through PCR. This sample was sequenced with a NextSeq 500. TCRdb's own reprocessing of the public reads used fastp at Q25 and MiXCR and kept productive beta chains. Every entry covers one CDR3 protein and lists the most common genes and DNA from its rows. The sample has about 3,000 distinct CDR3 sequences on record, approximately 48% of them singletons. Around 49% of the sample is taken by the ten largest. In its sample, this clonotype comes out as medium-sized (0.01 to 0.1%). No antigen is known for it. Base-call qualities are not available, and no considerably larger clone is one nucleotide away. Reading from cysteine to phenylalanine, the CDR3 counts 15 amino acids. Just CDR3 DNA is preserved here, 45 bases in frame from base 1. V ends up 6 bases short and J 6 bases short, with an unmatched junction base count of 10. The germline V gene specifies SGHTA as CDR1 and FQGNSA as CDR2.

Sequencing was performed on tumor tissue. This receptor was taken from a male donor with retroperitoneal liposarcoma. Recombination linked TRBV7-2 to TRBJ2-3, with 9 bases in between that match TRBD2. The DNA sequence follows: TGTGCCAGCAGACTCCAGGCGGGAGGGCCTGATACGCAGTATTTT. This is translated as CASRLQAGGPDTQYF.